Sequencing of this T cell receptor (beta chain) was carried out in a study of human T cells and chemical hapten exposure. Study in general: An area of 2 cm by around 2 cm on upper inner arm skin received 2% DPC for sensitization. Study-wide findings and caveats: A positive correlation with patch test score was found for PT1 expanded TCR counts.

This clonotype appeared many times. Its specificity is not known. CDR1 and CDR2 from the germline V gene are DFQATT and SNEGSKA (reference sequence). V shed 6 bases and J 4 bases; nucleotides not matched to a gene: 12. The CDR3 length is 14 residues. As to time point: patch test 2, 6 weeks after DPC sensitization. The treatment here: therapeutic diphenylcyclopropenone sensitization with weekly scalp DPC. Individual cDNA molecules had unique molecular identifiers attached to them by the library. Each CDR3 protein gets one entry after TCRdb re-called the RACE reads with MiXCR. Among roughly 380,000 distinct CDR3 sequences listed, about 6% were seen once.

This material consisted of whole blood, taken in connection with sensitization to the hapten diphenylcyclopropenone (DPC). The J gene is TRBJ2-7, the V gene TRBV20-1; 7 bases are a match to TRBD1. The TCR comes from a young woman with alopecia areata. Some clones in this sample may be carry-over from other donors' samples. The CDR3 sequence is CSAPIDGQEYEQYF. CDR3 sequence (DNA): TGCAGTGCCCCGATTGACGGACAGGAGTACGAGCAGTACTTC.